This entry lists 9 T cell receptor beta chains sequenced from one sample in a study of T cell responses to AZD1222 COVID-19 vaccine. Repertoires were generated with immunoSEQ multiplex PCR, while TCRdb's copy carries only in-frame clones and drops some. The sample includes about 85,000 clones, about 90% of them seen just once. Sequencing used peripheral blood, obtained on day 0 of AZD1222 vaccination. These receptors came from an adult in good health.

This chain links TRBV7-9 with TRBJ2-2; possibly TRBD1 for D (6 bases). The CDR3 runs 16 residues. V was trimmed by 8 bases and J by 2 bases, leaving 18 bases between them. Germline CDR1 and CDR2: SEHNR and FQNEAQ (reference sequence). The CDR3 reads CASLPQGPANTGELFF. Written as DNA, the CDR3 is TGTGCCAGCCTCCCTCAGGGGCCGGCAAACACCGGGGAGCTGTTTTTT.

The chain is built from TRBV28 and TRBJ2-7, with 10 bases lining up with TRBD1. The CDR3 consists of 14 residues. Trimming took 9 bases from V and 4 from J; bases not matched to a gene: 9. Germline CDR1 and CDR2: MDHEN and SYDVKM. In nucleotides, the CDR3 is TGTGCCAGTACCAGGGACAGGGGTACGTACGAGCAGTACTTC. Its protein is CASTRDRGTYEQYF.

The chain links TRBV5-8 to TRBJ1-1, with D uncertain. V was cut by 4 bases and J by 1 base, with 11 bases left in between. The germline gives CDR1 SGHTS, CDR2 YDEGEE. CDR3 length: 14 amino acids. CDR3 residues: CASSRASKNTEAFF. Written as DNA, the CDR3 is TGTGCCAGCAGCCGGGCCAGTAAGAACACTGAAGCTTTCTTT.

This sequence joins TRBV11-2 and TRBJ1-5; D not certain. Per germline, CDR1 SGHAT and CDR2 FQNNGV. The V and J ends lost 3 bases and 6 bases respectively, with 9 bases between them. This CDR3 comprises 13 residues. The CDR3 spells CASSLDGSQPQHF. For the CDR3, the DNA is TGTGCCAGCAGCTTGGACGGGAGTCAGCCCCAGCATTTT.

The rearrangement links TRBV5-1 to TRBJ1-2; TRBD1 matches at 7 bases. CDR1 is SGHRS and CDR2 is YFSETQ in the germline V gene. The CDR3 spans 14 residues. V lost 4 bases and J lost 7; bases outside the gene matches: 10. In nucleotides, the CDR3 is TGCGCCAGCAGCGTGGATTCGGGGACAGTTGGCTACACCTTC. This codes for CASSVDSGTVGYTF.

The V call is TRBV7-2, the J call TRBJ2-3; D is unclear. CDR1 and CDR2 from the germline V gene are SGHTA and FQGNSA. The CDR3 extends over 13 amino acids. The V end lost 3 bases, the J end lost 0 bases, and 4 bases lay between the germline ends. The CDR3 region has the DNA TGTGCCAGCAGCTTCGGGAGCACAGATACGCAGTATTTT. Amino acid sequence: CASSFGSTDTQYF. The full variable domain, rest sourced from reference TRBV7-2 and TRBJ2-3, is GAGVSQSPSNKVTEKGKDVELRCDPISGHTALYWYRQSLGQGLEFLIYFQGNSAPDKSGLPSDRFSAERTGGSVSTLTIQRTQQEDSAVYLCASSFGSTDTQYFGPGTRLTVL.

The rearrangement joins TRBV11-2 to TRBJ1-2; D is perhaps TRBD1 (6 bases). Germline CDR1 and CDR2: SGHAT and FQNNGV. V was cut by 4 bases and J by 2 bases, with 14 bases left in between. The CDR3 totals 15 residues. The CDR3 is CASSSIQGRNYGYTF. The CDR3 nucleotides are TGTGCCAGCAGCTCCATCCAGGGGAGGAACTATGGCTACACCTTC.

J is TRBJ2-2 and V is TRBV19, with 10 positions matching TRBD1. After removal of 7 bases from V and 5 bases from J, the junction contained 4 bases not matched to a gene. CDR1 is LNHDA, CDR2 SQIVND, per germline (reference sequence). The CDR3 runs to 14 residues. The CDR3 loop reads CASKGTGDTGELFF. The CDR3 coding sequence is TGTGCCAGTAAAGGGACAGGGGATACCGGGGAGCTGTTTTTT.

The chain links TRBV20-1 to TRBJ1-2, with no clear D. This CDR3 comprises 11 residues. Germline V gene sequence: CDR1 DFQATT, CDR2 SNEGSKA (reference sequence). V was clipped by 2 bases and J by 3 bases, with 4 bases between them. CDR3 nucleotide sequence: TGCAGTGCTAGACCAGACTATGGCTACACCTTC. Residues: CSARPDYGYTF.